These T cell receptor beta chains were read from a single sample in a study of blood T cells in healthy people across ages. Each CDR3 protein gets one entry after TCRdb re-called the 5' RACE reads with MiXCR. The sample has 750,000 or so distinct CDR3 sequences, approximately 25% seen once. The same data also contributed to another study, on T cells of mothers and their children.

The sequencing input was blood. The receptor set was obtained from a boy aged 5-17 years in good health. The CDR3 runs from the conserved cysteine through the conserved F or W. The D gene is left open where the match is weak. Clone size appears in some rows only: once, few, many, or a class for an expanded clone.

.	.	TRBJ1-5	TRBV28	CASSWGPALSNQPQHF	TGTGCCAGCAGTTGGGGTCCGGCCCTCAGCAATCAGCCCCAGCATTTT
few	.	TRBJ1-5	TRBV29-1	CSAQTDDSNQPQHF	TGCAGCGCCCAAACGGACGATAGCAATCAGCCCCAGCATTTT
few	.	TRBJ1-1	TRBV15	CATSRYNTEAFF	TGTGCCACCAGCAGATATAACACTGAAGCTTTCTTT
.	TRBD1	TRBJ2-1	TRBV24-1	CATINRDSNEQFF	TGTGCCACCATTAACCGGGACAGCAATGAGCAGTTCTTC
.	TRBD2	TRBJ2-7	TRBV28	CASSGNHSYEQYF	TGTGCCAGTAGCGGGAACCACTCCTACGAGCAGTACTTC
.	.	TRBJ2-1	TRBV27	CASSPDVYNEQFF	TGTGCCAGCAGTCCGGACGTATACAATGAGCAGTTCTTC
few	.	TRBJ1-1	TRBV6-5	CASSYSSGEAFF	TGTGCCAGCAGTTACTCTTCAGGGGAAGCTTTCTTT
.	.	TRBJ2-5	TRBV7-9	CAIRPPAQETQYF	TGTGCCATCAGGCCCCCGGCACAGGAGACCCAGTACTTC
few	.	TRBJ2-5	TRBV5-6	CASSVETRYQETQYF	TGTGCCAGCAGCGTCGAAACTAGATACCAAGAGACCCAGTACTTC
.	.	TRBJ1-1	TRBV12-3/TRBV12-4	CASSFSWGVNTEAFF	TGTGCCAGCAGTTTTTCCTGGGGGGTAAACACTGAAGCTTTCTTT
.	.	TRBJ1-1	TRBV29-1	CSVALVLGTEAFF	TGCAGCGTTGCCCTGGTCCTTGGGACTGAAGCTTTCTTT
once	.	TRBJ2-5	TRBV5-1	CASSLVRRGETQYF	TGCGCCAGCAGCTTGGTACGGCGGGGAGAGACCCAGTACTTC
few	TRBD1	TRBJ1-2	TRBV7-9	CASSSGTDYGYTF	TGTGCCAGCAGTTCCGGGACAGACTATGGCTACACCTTC
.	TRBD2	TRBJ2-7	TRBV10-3	CAISETSGNEQYF	TGTGCCATCAGTGAAACTAGCGGCAACGAGCAGTACTTC
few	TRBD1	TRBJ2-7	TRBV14	CASSQDFPDRGLLYEQYF	TGTGCCAGCAGCCAAGATTTCCCCGACAGGGGTCTACTCTACGAGCAGTACTTC
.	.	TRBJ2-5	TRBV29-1	CSVEDRSPGTQETQYF	TGCAGCGTTGAAGATCGGAGCCCGGGGACCCAAGAGACCCAGTACTTC
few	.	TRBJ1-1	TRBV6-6	CAIGESKGTEAFF	TGTGCCATTGGGGAGTCGAAGGGGACTGAAGCTTTCTTT
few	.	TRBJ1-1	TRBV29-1	CSVAFGGTEAFF	TGCAGCGTTGCATTTGGGGGCACTGAAGCTTTCTTT
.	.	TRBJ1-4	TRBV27	CASSFGGEKLFF	TGTGCCAGCAGTTTCGGGGGTGAAAAACTGTTTTTT
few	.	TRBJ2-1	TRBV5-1	CASSRQTANEQFF	TGCGCCAGCAGCCGCCAGACTGCCAATGAGCAGTTCTTC
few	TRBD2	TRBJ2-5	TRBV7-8	CASRRGAVLQETQYF	TGTGCCAGCAGGCGGGGGGCAGTCCTCCAAGAGACCCAGTACTTC
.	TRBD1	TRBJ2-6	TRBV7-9	CASSATPGQNSGANVLTF	TGTGCCAGCAGCGCTACTCCGGGACAGAACTCTGGGGCCAACGTCCTGACTTTC
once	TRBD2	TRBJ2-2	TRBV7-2	CASSLGFRTSEGGELFF	TGTGCCAGCAGCTTAGGTTTCAGGACTAGCGAGGGCGGGGAGCTGTTTTTT
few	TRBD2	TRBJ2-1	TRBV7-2	CASSHPGLAGVGEQFF	TGTGCCAGCAGCCATCCGGGACTAGCGGGAGTAGGCGAGCAGTTCTTC
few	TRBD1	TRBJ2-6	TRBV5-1	CASSFGGQGPNVLTF	TGCGCCAGCAGCTTTGGGGGACAGGGGCCTAACGTCCTGACTTTC
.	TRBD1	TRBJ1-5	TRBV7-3	CASSAPDRGADQPQHF	TGTGCCAGCAGCGCTCCAGACAGGGGAGCGGATCAGCCCCAGCATTTT
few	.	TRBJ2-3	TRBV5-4	CASSFPGPAWEQYF	TGTGCCAGCAGCTTCCCGGGCCCTGCGTGGGAGCAGTATTTT
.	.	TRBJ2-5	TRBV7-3	CASSLGQLTFQETQYF	TGTGCCAGCAGCTTAGGCCAACTAACCTTCCAAGAGACCCAGTACTTC
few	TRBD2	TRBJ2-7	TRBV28	CASSPGTSGSLSYEQYF	TGTGCCAGCAGTCCCGGGACTAGCGGGAGTCTCTCCTACGAGCAGTACTTC
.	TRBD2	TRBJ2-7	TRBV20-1	CSASRGRAVNEQYF	TGCAGTGCTAGTCGCGGGAGGGCCGTTAACGAGCAGTACTTC
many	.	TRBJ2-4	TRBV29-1	CSVETSQVAKNIQYF	TGCAGCGTGGAAACTAGCCAGGTCGCCAAAAACATTCAGTACTTC
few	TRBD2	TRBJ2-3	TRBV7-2	CASSLTSGVTDTQYF	TGTGCCAGCAGCTTAACTAGCGGGGTCACTGATACGCAGTATTTT
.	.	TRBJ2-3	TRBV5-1	CASSKGSATDTQYF	TGCGCCAGCAGCAAAGGGAGTGCAACAGATACGCAGTATTTT
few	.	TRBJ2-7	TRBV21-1	CATGEGLLHEQYF	TGTGCCACCGGCGAAGGGCTCTTACACGAGCAGTACTTC
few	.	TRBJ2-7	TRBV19	CASTKGLHTYEQYF	TGTGCCAGTACCAAAGGACTACACACCTACGAGCAGTACTTC
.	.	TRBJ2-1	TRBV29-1	CSVHDLAGYNEQFF	TGCAGCGTTCATGACTTGGCGGGATACAATGAGCAGTTCTTC
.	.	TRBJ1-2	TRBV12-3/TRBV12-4	CASSTGGGGSSNYGYTF	TGTGCCAGCAGTACCGGTGGAGGGGGGTCCTCTAACTATGGCTACACCTTC
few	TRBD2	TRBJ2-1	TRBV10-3	CAISERGAYNEQFF	TGTGCCATCAGTGAGCGGGGGGCCTACAATGAGCAGTTCTTC
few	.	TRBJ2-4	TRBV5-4	CASSFTGAKNIQYF	TGTGCCAGCAGCTTCACAGGGGCCAAAAACATTCAGTACTTC
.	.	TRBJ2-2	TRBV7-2	CASSLVRSGTGELFF	TGTGCCAGCAGCTTAGTTCGATCGGGCACCGGGGAGCTGTTTTTT
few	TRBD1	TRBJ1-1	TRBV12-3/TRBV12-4	CASRVQGEGGEAFF	TGTGCCAGCAGGGTACAGGGGGAAGGAGGTGAAGCTTTCTTT
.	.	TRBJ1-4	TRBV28	CATLNEKLFF	TGTGCCACCCTCAATGAAAAACTGTTTTTT
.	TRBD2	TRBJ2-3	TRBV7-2	CASSLKASGGISTDTQYF	TGTGCCAGCAGCTTAAAGGCTAGCGGGGGAATCAGCACAGATACGCAGTATTTT
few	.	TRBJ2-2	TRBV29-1	CSVGGGGPNTGELFF	TGCAGCGTTGGAGGGGGTGGCCCGAACACCGGGGAGCTGTTTTTT
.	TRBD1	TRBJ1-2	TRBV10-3	CAISESGTAGYTF	TGTGCCATCAGTGAGTCTGGGACAGCTGGCTACACCTTC
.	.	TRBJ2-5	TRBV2	CASSVERSQETQYF	TGTGCCAGCAGTGTCGAGAGGTCACAAGAGACCCAGTACTTC
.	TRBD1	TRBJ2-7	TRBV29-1	CSVGFRQGAYEQYF	TGCAGCGTTGGTTTCCGACAGGGCGCCTACGAGCAGTACTTC